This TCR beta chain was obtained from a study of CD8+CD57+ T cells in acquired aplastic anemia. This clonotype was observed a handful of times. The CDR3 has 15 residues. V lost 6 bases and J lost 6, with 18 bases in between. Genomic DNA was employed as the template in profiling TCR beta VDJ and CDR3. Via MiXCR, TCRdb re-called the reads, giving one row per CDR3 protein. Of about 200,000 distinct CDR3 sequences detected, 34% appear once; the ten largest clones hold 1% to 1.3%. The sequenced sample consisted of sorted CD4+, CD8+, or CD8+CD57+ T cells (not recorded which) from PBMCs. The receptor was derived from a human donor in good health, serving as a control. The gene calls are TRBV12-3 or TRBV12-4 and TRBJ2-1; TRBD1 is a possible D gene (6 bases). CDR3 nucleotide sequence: TGTGCCAGCAGCAATTCCCCAGGGGCTCGCAATGAGCAGTTCTTC. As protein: CASSNSPGARNEQFF.